Following are 28 T cell receptor beta chains from one sample sequenced in a study of regulatory T cells in long-lasting Graves disease. Investigators prepared the TCR beta libraries by applying iRepertoire HTBI primers and Arm-PCR of CDR3 regions. MiXCR, run by TCRdb on the multiplex PCR reads, gives a single entry per CDR3 protein. This sample has about 220,000 distinct CDR3 sequences, with roughly 19% found just once. Documented time point: newly diagnosed GD, antithyroid drugs for less than 3 months. There was RNA extracted from PBMCs, and the TCR library was made from it. These data were also filed under a second study, of T cells in Graves' hyperthyroidism and ophthalmopathy.

The source material was peripheral blood mononuclear cells (PBMCs), sampled at new diagnosis, from a patient treated with antithyroid drugs. The receptors shown here come from a woman younger than 45 with Graves disease.

This clonotype was counted many times. The chain is built from TRBV30 and TRBJ1-1; 7 nucleotides align to TRBD1. The CDR3 covers 16 residues. Germline trimming cut 0 bases from V and 5 bases from J; bases unmatched to any gene: 12. Germline V gives CDR1 GTSNPN, CDR2 SVGIG (reference sequence). The CDR3 sequence is CAWSVWGTAVRTEAFF. The CDR3 bases are TGTGCCTGGAGTGTTTGGGGGACAGCAGTCAGGACTGAAGCTTTCTTT.

In its sample, this clonotype was seen a few times. The V and J genes are TRBV9 and TRBJ2-1, with D tentatively TRBD2 (5 bases). The CDR3 is 17 residues long. V was cut by 0 bases and J by 1 base, with 14 bases left in between. The germline CDR1 and CDR2 sequences are SGDLS and YYNGEE. The CDR3 coding sequence is TGTGCCAGCAGCGTAGAAATTAGCCCGGGGTCCTACAATGAGCAGTTCTTC. It translates to CASSVEISPGSYNEQFF.

This clonotype was seen ten or more times. The V gene is TRBV27, the J gene TRBJ2-7; TRBD2 matches at 12 bases. V trimming: 6 bases; J trimming: 2 bases; junction bases outside the gene matches: 14. The germline V gene encodes CDR1 MNHEY and CDR2 SMNVEV (reference sequence). CDR3 size: 18 residues. The CDR3 loop is CASSSSSQRLAGAYEQYF. The CDR3 DNA follows: TGTGCCAGCAGCTCTTCCAGTCAGAGACTAGCGGGAGCCTACGAGCAGTACTTC.

This clonotype was counted many times. This chain uses TRBV9 with TRBJ2-7, with TRBD1 as a possible D gene (5 bases). The CDR3 runs 15 residues. Germline CDR1 and CDR2: SGDLS and YYNGEE. The V gene lost 0 bases and the J gene lost 6 bases, with 16 bases spanning the gap. CDR3 amino acids: CASSVGRGLVGEQYF. The CDR3, as DNA: TGTGCCAGCAGCGTAGGTAGGGGCCTTGTGGGCGAGCAGTACTTC.

Points on this clonotype: Because it lacks the conserved phenylalanine or tryptophan at the end, this CDR3 is likely a read error. The CDR3 bases are TGTGCCAGCAGCCACCTGGCCGGGACACGGCTAAGACAAGAGACCCAGTACCTC. It translates to CASSHLAGTRLRQETQYL. The chain uses TRBV7-9 and TRBJ2-5, with a tentative D call TRBD1 (6 bases). The length of the CDR3 is 18 residues. V was cut by 5 bases and J by 2 bases, with 24 bases left in between. In germline, CDR1 is SEHNR, CDR2 FQNEAQ (reference sequence).

Concerning this clonotype: A much larger clone differs from this one at a single base, so this may be a read error. This CDR3 fails to terminate in the conserved phenylalanine or tryptophan, so it likely reflects a read error. The J gene is TRBJ2-5, the V gene TRBV2; 7 nucleotides agree with TRBD1. Germline CDR1 and CDR2: SNHLY and FYNNEI. This CDR3 region has 15 residues. V trimming: 5 bases; J trimming: 4 bases; junction bases outside the gene matches: 10. For the CDR3, the DNA is TGTGCCAGCAGTACTCTGACAGGGCCGGGAGAGACCCAGTACCTC. Its protein product is CASSTLTGPGETQYL.

This clonotype was detected many times. V usage is TRBV7-8 and J usage is TRBJ2-7, with D possibly being TRBD1 (5 bases). In germline, CDR1 is SGHVS, CDR2 FQNEAQ. The length of the CDR3 is 14 residues. V was clipped by 6 bases and J by 1 base, with 13 bases between them. In nucleotides, the CDR3 is TGTGCCAGCAGGGGTAAGGGGTCGTCCTACGAGCAGTACTTC. Translation gives CASRGKGSSYEQYF.

This clonotype was observed at least ten times. The chain uses TRBV29-1 and TRBJ1-4; D gene unclear. V lost 7 bases to trimming and J lost 6 bases, with 18 bases between them. From germline, CDR1 is SQVTM and CDR2 ANQGSEA. The CDR3 extends over 14 amino acids. The CDR3 loop is CSANGWGNDEKLFF. The CDR3 nucleotides read TGCAGCGCCAATGGGTGGGGAAATGATGAAAAACTGTTTTTT.

This clonotype was observed a few times. The rearrangement links TRBV19 to TRBJ2-3; the match to TRBD1 covers 7 bases. V lost 6 bases to trimming and J lost 3 bases; unmatched junction nucleotides: 12. The germline gives CDR1 LNHDA, CDR2 SQIVND (reference sequence). CDR3 size: 16 residues. CDR3 nucleotides: TGTGCCAGTAGCCCCAACCGACAGGGTGGTACAGATACGCAGTATTTT. Its translation: CASSPNRQGGTDTQYF. The variable domain in full, with the rest retrieved from reference TRBV19 and TRBJ2-3, is DGGITQSPKYLFRKEGQNVTLSCEQNLNHDAMYWYRQDPGQGLRLIYYSQIVNDFQKGDIAEGYSVSREKKESFPLTVTSAQKNPTAFYLCASSPNRQGGTDTQYFGPGTRLTVL.

This clonotype was counted at least ten times. This chain uses TRBV19 with TRBJ1-1; D might be TRBD1 (6 bases). V was pared by 6 bases and J by 4 bases, with 12 bases between. Germline CDR1 LNHDA, CDR2 SQIVND (reference sequence). The CDR3 consists of 13 residues. The CDR3 DNA reads as TGTGCCAGTAGCGGGGGCGTAGGCACTGAAGCTTTCTTT. Its protein is CASSGGVGTEAFF.

This clonotype was observed at least ten times. The chain carries TRBV2 and TRBJ2-5; D is unresolved. V was clipped by 6 bases and J by 1 base, with 6 bases between them. Germline CDR1 is SNHLY and CDR2 is FYNNEI. This CDR3 is built from 12 residues. As DNA, the CDR3 is TGTGCCAGCAGAATAGGCCAAGAGACCCAGTACTTC. It yields the protein CASRIGQETQYF.

This clonotype was observed at least ten times. DNA of the CDR3: TGTGCCAGCAGCTTAGCTATGACCTCGACAGGGGGAGATACGCAGTATTTT. Translation: CASSLAMTSTGGDTQYF. The chain combines TRBV7-8 with TRBJ2-3; 9 nucleotides align to TRBD1. The trim removed 0 bases at V and 5 bases at J, leaving 9 bases unmatched. Germline V gene sequence: CDR1 SGHVS, CDR2 FQNEAQ. The CDR3 consists of 17 residues.

This clonotype was detected ten times or more. The chain carries TRBV11-2 and TRBJ1-4; 7 nucleotides agree with TRBD1. CDR3 length: 15 residues. Germline values: CDR1 SGHAT, CDR2 FQNNGV. V was pared by 3 bases and J by 7 bases, with 8 bases of the junction left unmatched. This CDR3 is CASSLERGHGEKLFF. CDR3 DNA: TGTGCCAGCAGCTTGGAGAGGGGGCACGGTGAAAAACTGTTTTTT.

This clonotype was observed many times. The gene calls are TRBV30 and TRBJ2-2, with 9 bases identical to TRBD1. The CDR3 has 14 amino acids. Germline CDR1 GTSNPN, CDR2 SVGIG (reference sequence). Unmatched junction bases numbered 4, after V lost 8 bases and J lost 0 bases. The CDR3 here is CARDRGANTGELFF. The CDR3 region has the DNA TGTGCCAGAGACAGGGGGGCGAACACCGGGGAGCTGTTTTTT.

At least ten counts were recorded for this clonotype. The genes are TRBV11-1 and TRBJ2-7; D might be TRBD1 (6 bases). CDR1 SGHAT and CDR2 FQDESV come from the germline V gene (reference sequence). The ends were cut back, 5 bases at V and 3 bases at J, with 14 bases in the middle. The CDR3 spans 14 residues. Written as DNA, the CDR3 is TGTGCCAGCAGCACAGAGGACAGACACTACGAGCAGTACTTC. This encodes CASSTEDRHYEQYF.

This clonotype appeared many times. The gene calls are TRBV7-9 and TRBJ1-1; D is uncertain. Germline V CDR1 and CDR2: SEHNR, FQNEAQ (reference sequence). Deletions cut 4 bases from V and 3 bases from J, with 9 bases between. The CDR3 length is 13 residues. CDR3 sequence: CASSSPRYTEAFF. CDR3 bases: TGTGCCAGCAGCTCCCCTCGCTACACTGAAGCTTTCTTT.

This clonotype was picked up many times. The V call is TRBV7-2, the J call TRBJ2-5; possibly TRBD1 or TRBD2 for D (6 bases each). The V end lost 5 bases, the J end lost 1 base, and 14 bases lay between the germline ends. The CDR3 runs 15 residues. The V gene's germline CDR1 is SGHTA and CDR2 FQGNSA. This CDR3 is CASSLRGGGQETQYF. CDR3 nucleotide sequence: TGTGCCAGCAGCCTCCGTGGAGGGGGCCAAGAGACCCAGTACTTC.

The chain links TRBV2 to TRBJ1-1, with D possibly being TRBD1 (6 bases). V dropped 7 bases and J dropped 6 bases, with 24 bases sitting between them. CDR3 length: 16 residues. Germline CDR1 reads SNHLY; CDR2 reads FYNNEI. For the CDR3, the DNA is TGTGCCAGCAATGGGCGGGGGGCGAGTAGTTTGGCTGAAGCTTTCTTT. Residues: CASNGRGASSLAEAFF.

Many counts were recorded for this clonotype. The chain combines TRBV6-2 or TRBV6-3 with TRBJ2-7; 7 nucleotides line up with TRBD1. Germline V gene sequence: CDR1 MNHEY, CDR2 SVGEGT. The CDR3 extends over 14 amino acids. V shed 0 bases and J 5 bases; nucleotides not matched to a gene: 4. Here the CDR3 reads CASSYSVQGDEQYF. CDR3 sequence (DNA): TGTGCCAGCAGTTACTCAGTGCAGGGGGACGAGCAGTACTTC.

Note on this clonotype: A far larger clone is one base from this, pointing to a likely read error. The CDR3 does not end in the conserved phenylalanine or tryptophan, so this is likely a read error. This sequence joins TRBV6-1 and TRBJ2-1; possibly TRBD1 for D (6 bases). The DNA end favors TRBJ2-5, so the J call may be wrong. CDR3 length: 16 residues. CDR1 MNHNS and CDR2 SASEGT come from the germline V gene. This CDR3 is CASSDRGAIRQETQYL. The CDR3 DNA is TGTGCCAGCAGTGACAGGGGAGCCATTCGCCAAGAGACCCAGTACTTG.

This clonotype has just a few counts. The genes are TRBV20-1 and TRBJ2-1, with D perhaps TRBD1 (6 bases). The V end lost 0 bases, the J end lost 0 bases, and 6 bases lay between the germline ends. Per germline, CDR1 DFQATT and CDR2 SNEGSKA (reference sequence). This CDR3 comprises 14 residues. CDR3 residues: CSARDRGSYNEQFF. Here the CDR3 DNA reads TGCAGTGCTAGAGACAGGGGCTCCTACAATGAGCAGTTCTTC.

Concerning this clonotype itself: Here the CDR3 omits its conserved ending phenylalanine or tryptophan, so a read error is the likely source. It is unclear where the CDR3 begins or ends on the DNA, so no DNA is shown, and the CDR3 is as TCRdb lists it. The chain has TRBV28 and TRBJ2-4; no check of the table's D call, TRBD2, against the DNA was made. Germline V CDR1 and CDR2: MDHEN, SYDVKM. Ends included, the CDR3 has 21 residues. CDR3 region: CASSPPLVSGSLKGAKNIHYV.

This clonotype was observed many times. The V gene is TRBV9, the J gene TRBJ1-2; TRBD1 is a possible D gene (6 bases). Germline CDR1 reads SGDLS; CDR2 reads YYNGEE. The CDR3 contains 14 residues. Deletions cut 0 bases from V and 2 bases from J, with 8 bases between. CDR3 loop: CASSVEDRNYGYTF. CDR3 nucleotides: TGTGCCAGCAGCGTAGAGGACAGAAACTATGGCTACACCTTC.

At least ten counts were recorded for this clonotype. The chain uses TRBV7-9 and TRBJ1-1; tentative D call: TRBD1 (5 bases). The CDR3 sequence is 15 residues long. The germline V and J ends were trimmed by 6 bases and 3 bases, with 17 bases remaining between them. Germline CDR1 and CDR2: SEHNR and FQNEAQ (reference sequence). CDR3 nucleotides: TGTGCCAGCAGAAGGGGAGGGTCTGGGGACACTGAAGCTTTCTTT. Protein product: CASRRGGSGDTEAFF.

This clonotype appeared many times. V usage is TRBV18 and J usage is TRBJ1-2; 8 bases line up with TRBD1. From germline, CDR1 is KGHSH and CDR2 LQKENI. V lost 5 bases, J lost 3 bases, and 8 bases stayed unmatched. The CDR3 has 15 residues. The chain's CDR3 is CASSGGQGRHYGYTF. The CDR3 coding sequence is TGTGCCAGCTCAGGTGGACAGGGAAGACACTATGGCTACACCTTC.

In its sample, this clonotype was seen many times. CDR3 nucleotides: TGTGCCAGCAGTGCCCCGGGACAGGGGATCGCAGATACGCAGTATTTT. This sequence encodes CASSAPGQGIADTQYF. This sequence joins TRBV27 and TRBJ2-3; TRBD1 aligns across 10 bases. The length of the CDR3 is 16 residues. From germline, CDR1 is MNHEY and CDR2 SMNVEV (reference sequence). The V and J ends lost 5 bases and 4 bases, in that order; junction bases with no gene match: 9.

At least ten counts were recorded for this clonotype. This chain uses TRBV18 with TRBJ1-4; D is perhaps TRBD1 (5 bases). Germline V gene lookup returns CDR1 KGHSH and CDR2 LQKENI. The CDR3 consists of 14 residues. V gave up 3 bases and J gave up 4 bases, with 9 bases separating them. The CDR3 spells CASSPREVNEKLFF. The CDR3, as DNA: TGTGCCAGCTCACCCAGGGAAGTTAATGAAAAACTGTTTTTT.

In this sample, this clonotype turned up a few times. CDR3 protein: CASSSILDTQYF. The CDR3 nucleotides are TGTGCCAGCAGCTCAATTCTTGATACGCAGTATTTT. The chain has TRBV7-9 and TRBJ2-3; D is undetermined. CDR1 and CDR2 from the germline V gene are SEHNR and FQNEAQ (reference sequence). Trimming took 4 bases from V and 6 from J, leaving 8 bases between them. This CDR3 has 12 amino acids.